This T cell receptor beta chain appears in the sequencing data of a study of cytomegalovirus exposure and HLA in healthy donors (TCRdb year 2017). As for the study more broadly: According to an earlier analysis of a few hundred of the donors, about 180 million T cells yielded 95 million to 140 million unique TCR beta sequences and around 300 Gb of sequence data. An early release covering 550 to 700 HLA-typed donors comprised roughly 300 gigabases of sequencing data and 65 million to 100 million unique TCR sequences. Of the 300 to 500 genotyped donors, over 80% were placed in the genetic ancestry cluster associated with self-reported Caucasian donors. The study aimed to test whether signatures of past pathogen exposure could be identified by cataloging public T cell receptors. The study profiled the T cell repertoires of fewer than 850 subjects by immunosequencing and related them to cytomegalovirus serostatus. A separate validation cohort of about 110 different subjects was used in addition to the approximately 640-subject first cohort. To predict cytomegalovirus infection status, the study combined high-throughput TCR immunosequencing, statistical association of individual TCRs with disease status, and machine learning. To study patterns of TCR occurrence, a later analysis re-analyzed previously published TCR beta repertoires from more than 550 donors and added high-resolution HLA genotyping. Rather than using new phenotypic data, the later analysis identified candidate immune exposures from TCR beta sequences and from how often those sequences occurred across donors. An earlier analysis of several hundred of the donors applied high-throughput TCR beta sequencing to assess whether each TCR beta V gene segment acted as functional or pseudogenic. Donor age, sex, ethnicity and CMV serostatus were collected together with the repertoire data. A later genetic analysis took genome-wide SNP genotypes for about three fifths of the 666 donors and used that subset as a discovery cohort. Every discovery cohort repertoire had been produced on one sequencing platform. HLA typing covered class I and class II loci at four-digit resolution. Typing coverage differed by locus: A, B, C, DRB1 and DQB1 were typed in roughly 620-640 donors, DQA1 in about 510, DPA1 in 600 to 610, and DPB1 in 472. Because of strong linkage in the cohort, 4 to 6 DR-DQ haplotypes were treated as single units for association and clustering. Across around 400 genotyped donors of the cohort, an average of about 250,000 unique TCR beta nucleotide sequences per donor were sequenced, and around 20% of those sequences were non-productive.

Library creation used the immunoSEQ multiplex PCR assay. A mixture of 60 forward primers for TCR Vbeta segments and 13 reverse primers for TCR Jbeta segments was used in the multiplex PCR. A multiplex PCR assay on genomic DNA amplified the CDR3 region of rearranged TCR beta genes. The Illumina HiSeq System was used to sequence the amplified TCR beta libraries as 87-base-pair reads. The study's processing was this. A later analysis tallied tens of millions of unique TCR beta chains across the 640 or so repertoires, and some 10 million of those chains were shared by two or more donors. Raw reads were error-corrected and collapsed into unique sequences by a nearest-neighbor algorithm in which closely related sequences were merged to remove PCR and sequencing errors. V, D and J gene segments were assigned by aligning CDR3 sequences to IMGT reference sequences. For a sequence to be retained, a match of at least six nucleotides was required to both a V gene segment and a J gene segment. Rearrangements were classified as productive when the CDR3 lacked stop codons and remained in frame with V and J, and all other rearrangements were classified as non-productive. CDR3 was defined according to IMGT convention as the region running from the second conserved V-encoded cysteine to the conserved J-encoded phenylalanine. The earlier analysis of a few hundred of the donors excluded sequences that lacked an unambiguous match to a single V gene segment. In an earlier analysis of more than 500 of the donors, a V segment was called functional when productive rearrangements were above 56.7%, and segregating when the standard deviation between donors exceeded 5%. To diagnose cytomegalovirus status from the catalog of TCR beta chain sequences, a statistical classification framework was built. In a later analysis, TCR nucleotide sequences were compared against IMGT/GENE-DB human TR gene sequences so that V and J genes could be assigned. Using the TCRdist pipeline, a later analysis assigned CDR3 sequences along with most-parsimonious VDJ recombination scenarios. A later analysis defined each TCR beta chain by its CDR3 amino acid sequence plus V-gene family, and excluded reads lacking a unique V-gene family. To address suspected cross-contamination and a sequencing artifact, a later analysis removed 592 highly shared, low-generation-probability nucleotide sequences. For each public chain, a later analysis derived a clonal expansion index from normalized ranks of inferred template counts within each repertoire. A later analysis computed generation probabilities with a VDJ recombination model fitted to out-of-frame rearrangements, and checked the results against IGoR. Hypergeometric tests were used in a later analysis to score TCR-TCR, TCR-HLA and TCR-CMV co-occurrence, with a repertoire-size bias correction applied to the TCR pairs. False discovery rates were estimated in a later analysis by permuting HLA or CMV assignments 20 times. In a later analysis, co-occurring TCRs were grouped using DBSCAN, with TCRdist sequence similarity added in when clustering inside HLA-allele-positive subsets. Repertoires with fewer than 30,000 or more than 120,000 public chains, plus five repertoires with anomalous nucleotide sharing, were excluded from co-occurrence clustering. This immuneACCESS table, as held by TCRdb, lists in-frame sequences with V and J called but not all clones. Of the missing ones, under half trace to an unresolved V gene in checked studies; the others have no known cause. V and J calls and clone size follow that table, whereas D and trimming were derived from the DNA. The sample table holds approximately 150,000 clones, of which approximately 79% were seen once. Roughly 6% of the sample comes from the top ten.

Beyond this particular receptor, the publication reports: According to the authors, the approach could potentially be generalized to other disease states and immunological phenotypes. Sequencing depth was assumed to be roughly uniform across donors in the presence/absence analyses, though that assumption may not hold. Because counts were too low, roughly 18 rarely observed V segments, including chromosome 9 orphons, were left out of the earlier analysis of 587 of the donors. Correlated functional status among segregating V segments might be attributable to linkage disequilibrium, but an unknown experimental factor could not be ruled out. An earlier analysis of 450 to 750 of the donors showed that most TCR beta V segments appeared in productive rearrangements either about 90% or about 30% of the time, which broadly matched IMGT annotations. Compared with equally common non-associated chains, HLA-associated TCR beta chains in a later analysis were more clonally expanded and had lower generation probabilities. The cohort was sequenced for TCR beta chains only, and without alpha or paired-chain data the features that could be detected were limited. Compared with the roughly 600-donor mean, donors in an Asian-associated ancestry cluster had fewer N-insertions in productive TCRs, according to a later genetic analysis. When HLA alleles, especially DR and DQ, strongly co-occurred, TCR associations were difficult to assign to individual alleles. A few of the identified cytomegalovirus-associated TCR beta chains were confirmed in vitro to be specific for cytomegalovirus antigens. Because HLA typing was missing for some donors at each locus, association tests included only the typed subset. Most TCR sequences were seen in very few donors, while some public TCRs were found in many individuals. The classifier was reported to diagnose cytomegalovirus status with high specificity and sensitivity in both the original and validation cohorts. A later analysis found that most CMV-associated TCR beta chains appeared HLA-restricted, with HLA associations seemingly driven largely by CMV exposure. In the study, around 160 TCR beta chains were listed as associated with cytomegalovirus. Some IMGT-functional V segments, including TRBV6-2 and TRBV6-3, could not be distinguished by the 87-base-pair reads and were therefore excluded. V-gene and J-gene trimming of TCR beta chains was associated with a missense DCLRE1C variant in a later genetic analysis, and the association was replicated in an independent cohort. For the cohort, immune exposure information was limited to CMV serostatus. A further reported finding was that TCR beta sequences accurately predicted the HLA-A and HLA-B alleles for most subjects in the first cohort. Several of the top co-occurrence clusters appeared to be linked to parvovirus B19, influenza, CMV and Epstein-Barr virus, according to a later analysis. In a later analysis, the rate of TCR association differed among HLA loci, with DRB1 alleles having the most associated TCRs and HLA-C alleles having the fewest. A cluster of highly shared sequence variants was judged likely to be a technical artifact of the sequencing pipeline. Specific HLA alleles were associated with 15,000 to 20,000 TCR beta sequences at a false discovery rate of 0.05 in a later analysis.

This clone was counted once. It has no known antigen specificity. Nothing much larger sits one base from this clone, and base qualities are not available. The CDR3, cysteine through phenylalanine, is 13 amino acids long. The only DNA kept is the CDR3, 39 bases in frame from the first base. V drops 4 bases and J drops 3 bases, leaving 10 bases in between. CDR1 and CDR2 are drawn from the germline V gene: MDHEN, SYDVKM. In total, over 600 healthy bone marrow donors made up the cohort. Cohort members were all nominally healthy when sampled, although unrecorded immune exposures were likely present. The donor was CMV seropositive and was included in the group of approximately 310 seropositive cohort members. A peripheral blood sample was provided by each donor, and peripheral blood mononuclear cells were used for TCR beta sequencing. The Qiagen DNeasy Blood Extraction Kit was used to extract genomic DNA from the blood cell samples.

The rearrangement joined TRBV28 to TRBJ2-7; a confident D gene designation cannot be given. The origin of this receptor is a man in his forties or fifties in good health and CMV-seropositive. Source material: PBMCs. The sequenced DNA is TGTGCCAGCAGTTCCCTACCACGCTACGAGCAGTACTTC. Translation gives CASSSLPRYEQYF.